One TCR beta chain is described in this entry. A multiplex PCR was run with 60 Vbeta primers and 13 Jbeta primers. TCRdb's table, derived via immunoSEQ multiplex PCR, lists solely in-frame clones and lacks some. The repertoire holds approximately 130,000 clones, with 81% as singletons. This CDR3 region has 16 residues. Germline loops: CDR1 SEHNR, CDR2 FQNEAQ (reference sequence). Trimming pared 1 base from V and 0 bases from J, leaving 12 bases between. The sample comes from a study of cytomegalovirus exposure and HLA in healthy donors. What was sequenced was PBMCs. The TCR originated in a man aged 18 to 29 in good health and CMV-seronegative. The V and J genes are TRBV7-9 and TRBJ2-5; D may be TRBD2 (5 bases). The CDR3 DNA sequence: TGTGCCAGCAGCTTAGTAGAGGGCGGCTACCAAGAGACCCAGTACTTC. Translated, it gives CASSLVEGGYQETQYF.